The 31 T cell receptor beta chains given below trace back to one sample, sequenced in a study of cytomegalovirus exposure and HLA in healthy donors. PCR used 60 Vbeta primers and 13 Jbeta primers. The method was immunoSEQ multiplex PCR; TCRdb's version includes in-frame clones alone and lacks a portion of them. The sample has around 92,000 clones, over 65% seen once. Sequenced sample: PBMCs. The receptors were gathered from a man in his fifties or sixties in good health and CMV-seropositive.

The rearrangement uses TRBV6-5 and TRBJ2-1; 12 nucleotides line up with TRBD2. The CDR3 contains 15 residues. The germline gives CDR1 MNHEY, CDR2 SVGAGI. The V gene end was trimmed by 5 bases and the J gene end by 4 bases; junction bases not matched to a gene: 3. CDR3 nucleotides: TGTGCCAGCAGTGCCGGGACTAGCGGGTACAATGAGCAGTTCTTC. Its translation: CASSAGTSGYNEQFF.

The genes are TRBV27 and TRBJ2-1; D may be TRBD2 (7 bases). CDR3 size: 16 residues. V lost 5 bases and J lost 8, with 22 bases in between. Germline lookup yields CDR1 MNHEY and CDR2 SMNVEV (reference sequence). The CDR3 protein is CASSPTGGGGRDEQFF. In DNA form, the CDR3 reads TGTGCCAGCAGTCCTACCGGGGGCGGGGGCCGGGATGAGCAGTTCTTC.

The chain links TRBV7-9 to TRBJ2-7; no definite D call. The CDR3 has 14 residues. V was shortened by 5 bases and J by 3 bases, with 14 bases between the two germline ends. Germline CDR1 is SEHNR and CDR2 is FQNEAQ (reference sequence). This CDR3 reads CASSHIGSNYEQYF. The CDR3 DNA reads as TGTGCCAGCAGCCATATTGGTAGTAACTACGAGCAGTACTTC.

This clone was recorded a few times. V is TRBV4-2 and J is TRBJ2-5; the match to TRBD2 covers 10 bases. Germline CDR1 LGHNA, CDR2 YNFKEQ. CDR3 length equals 16 residues. With 0 bases clipped from V and 5 bases from J, the junction kept 6 bases outside the gene matches. The CDR3 loop reads CASSQDDLAGEETQYF. In nucleotides, the CDR3 is TGTGCCAGCAGCCAAGATGATCTAGCGGGGGAGGAGACCCAGTACTTC.

This chain joins TRBV18 and TRBJ2-2; TRBD1 aligns across 12 bases. V shed 8 bases and J 9 bases; nucleotides not matched to a gene: 13. This CDR3 region has 16 residues. CDR1 KGHSH and CDR2 LQKENI come from the germline V gene. The CDR3: CASHLGTGGAIRELFF. For the CDR3, the DNA is TGTGCCAGCCACCTTGGGACAGGGGGCGCGATTCGGGAGCTGTTTTTT.

For this clone: The junction departs from the called germline gene at one end, perhaps through a read error. The chain links TRBV7-9 to TRBJ1-1; D is unresolved. The CDR3 is 12 residues long. Germline V gene data show CDR1 as SEHNR and CDR2 as FQNEAQ (reference sequence). The DNA of the CDR3 is TGTGCCAGCAGCTTATTCAACAGTGAAGCTTTCTTT. Translating it yields CASSLFNSEAFF.

V is TRBV10-3 and J is TRBJ1-1, with D maybe TRBD1 (5 bases). The germline V and J ends were trimmed by 3 bases and 4 bases, with 12 bases remaining between them. This CDR3 contains 14 residues. The germline V gene encodes CDR1 ENHRY and CDR2 SYGVKD. The CDR3 DNA sequence: TGTGCCATCAGTGACCCTACAGGAAGCACTGAAGCTTTCTTT. As protein: CAISDPTGSTEAFF.

V and J are TRBV13 and TRBJ1-2; 7 bases agree with TRBD1. CDR3 length: 15 amino acids. CDR1 and CDR2 (germline): PRHDT, FYEKMQ (reference sequence). After removal of 5 bases from V and 8 bases from J, the junction contained 14 bases not matched to a gene. CDR3 region: CASSQNRGALEGYTF. The CDR3 DNA sequence: TGTGCCAGCAGCCAAAACAGGGGCGCCCTAGAGGGCTACACCTTC. The full variable domain, completed using reference TRBV13 and TRBJ1-2, is AAGVIQSPRHLIKEKRETATLKCYPIPRHDTVYWYQQGPGQDPQFLISFYEKMQSDKGSIPDRFSAQQFSDYHSELNMSSLELGDSALYFCASSQNRGALEGYTFGSGTRLTVV.

The gene calls are TRBV9 and TRBJ2-7; TRBD2 aligns across 8 bases. Germline V gene lookup returns CDR1 SGDLS and CDR2 YYNGEE. This CDR3 contains 14 residues. J lost 13 bases, V lost 0 bases, and 12 bases had no gene match. The DNA of the CDR3 is TGTGCCAGCAGCGTAGGGACTAGCAACGTGCCGGTCTACTTC. Translated: CASSVGTSNVPVYF.

This clone came up a few times. This chain uses TRBV5-4 with TRBJ1-1; D unclear. Germline CDR1 is SGHNT and CDR2 is YYREEE (reference sequence). With 0 bases removed from V and 2 bases from J, the gap between germline ends came to 8 bases. This CDR3 region has 14 residues. CDR3 nucleotides: TGTGCCAGCAGCTTGGGAGGGATTAACACTGAAGCTTTCTTT. This translates into CASSLGGINTEAFF.

CDR3: CASSQEASGARVLFF. The CDR3, as DNA: TGCGCCAGCAGCCAAGAGGCTAGCGGGGCAAGGGTGCTGTTTTTT. This sequence joins TRBV4-3 and TRBJ2-2, with TRBD2 matching 9 bases. Germline-derived CDR1 and CDR2 are LGHNA and YSLEER. V was clipped by 0 bases and J by 13 bases; unmatched bases: 9. This CDR3 is built from 15 residues.

The CDR3 protein is CATGGGSGNTIYF. The CDR3 DNA reads TGTGCCACTGGGGGAGGGTCTGGAAACACCATATATTTT. This chain connects TRBV2 to TRBJ1-3; TRBD1 is a possible D gene (5 bases). Per the germline V gene, CDR1 is SNHLY and CDR2 is FYNNEI. The V and J ends lost 10 bases and 1 base respectively, with 11 bases between them. This CDR3 comprises 13 residues. The full variable domain, rest sourced from reference TRBV2 and TRBJ1-3, is EPEVTQTPSHQVTQMGQEVILRCVPISNHLYFYWYRQILGQKVEFLVSFYNNEISEKSEIFDDQFSVERPDGSNFTLKIRSTKLEDSAMYFCATGGGSGNTIYFGEGSWLTVV.

The genes are TRBV6-6 and TRBJ2-7, with D maybe TRBD2 (5 bases). Between the trimmed V and J ends, which lost 6 bases and 4 bases, there was a span of 7 bases. CDR1 MNHNY and CDR2 SVGAGI come from the germline V gene (reference sequence). The CDR3 has 11 residues. This CDR3 is CASSGGYEQYF. The CDR3 nucleotides read TGTGCCAGCAGCGGAGGTTACGAGCAGTACTTC.

The chain couples TRBV4-1 to TRBJ2-7; unclear D gene. From germline, CDR1 is MGHRA and CDR2 YSYEKL. The CDR3 sequence is 15 residues long. V was clipped by 1 base and J by 0 bases, with 10 bases between them. The CDR3 nucleotides are TGCGCCAGCAGCCAAGTAAGAGTGAACTCCTACGAGCAGTACTTC. It specifies CASSQVRVNSYEQYF.

There are many counts of this clone. The genes are TRBV16 and TRBJ1-2; no reliable D call. The CDR3 runs to 16 residues. Looked up from germline, CDR1 is KGHSY and CDR2 is FQNENV. The germline V and J ends were trimmed by 4 bases and 3 bases, with 18 bases remaining between them. The CDR3 DNA sequence: TGTGCCAGCAGCCGCTCCTCGAGTGCGGTCGACTATGGCTACACCTTC. Its translation: CASSRSSSAVDYGYTF.

V and J are TRBV7-2 and TRBJ2-7, with 9 bases aligning to TRBD2. Germline trimming cut 5 bases from V and 1 base from J; bases unmatched to any gene: 6. Germline V gene data show CDR1 as SGHTA and CDR2 as FQGNSA. This CDR3 has 15 amino acids. The DNA of the CDR3 is TGTGCCAGCAGCGCAGCGGGGGGTTTTTCCTACGAGCAGTACTTC. It yields the protein CASSAAGGFSYEQYF.

This sequence joins TRBV4-2 and TRBJ1-4, with 8 bases identical to TRBD1. CDR1 is LGHNA and CDR2 is YNFKEQ in the germline V gene. This CDR3 is 15 amino acids long. Trimming removed 1 base from V and 8 bases from J; junction bases left unmatched: 6. CDR3 bases: TGTGCCAGCAGCCAAGCCAGGGCAGGGGGCGAAAAACTGTTTTTT. It encodes CASSQARAGGEKLFF.

J is TRBJ2-7 and V is TRBV7-8; 8 bases line up with TRBD1. Germline V lookup: CDR1 SGHVS, CDR2 FQNEAQ. The CDR3 is 17 residues long. Unmatched junction bases numbered 13, after V lost 5 bases and J lost 1 base. The CDR3 bases are TGTGCCAGCAGCCCGGGTCCGGGACAGGCCGTTTCCTACGAGCAGTACTTC. Its protein product is CASSPGPGQAVSYEQYF.

The chain links TRBV27 to TRBJ2-7, with a tentative D call TRBD1 (6 bases). The CDR3 is made up of 14 amino acids. CDR1 is MNHEY, CDR2 SMNVEV, per germline (reference sequence). The V end was cut by 6 bases, the J end by 0 bases, with 12 bases between. This chain's CDR3 is CASRPQGSSYEQYF. The DNA for the CDR3 is TGTGCCAGCAGACCACAGGGAAGCTCCTACGAGCAGTACTTC.

In this sample, this clone turned up once. The gene calls are TRBV7-2 and TRBJ1-1, with D possibly matching TRBD1 (5 bases). V gave up 0 bases and J gave up 2 bases, with 7 bases separating them. The CDR3 is 14 residues long. Germline V CDR1 and CDR2: SGHTA, FQGNSA. In DNA form, the CDR3 reads TGTGCCAGCAGCTTAGCGCAGGGAAACACTGAAGCTTTCTTT. This translates into CASSLAQGNTEAFF.

This clone was detected a few times. The rearrangement uses TRBV5-1 and TRBJ2-7; unclear D gene. V lost 1 base and J lost 6, with 5 bases in between. CDR1 SGHRS and CDR2 YFSETQ come from the germline V gene. This CDR3 is 11 amino acids long. CDR3 region: CASSLLGEQYF. CDR3 bases: TGCGCCAGCAGCTTGCTCGGCGAGCAGTACTTC.

V is TRBV2 and J is TRBJ2-1, with D perhaps matching TRBD1 (6 bases). From germline, CDR1 is SNHLY and CDR2 FYNNEI. V lost 8 bases and J 3 bases, leaving 14 bases between the germline ends. This CDR3 region has 14 residues. CDR3 sequence (DNA): TGTGCCAGCTCCGGCAGGGGCGGCTACAATGAGCAGTTCTTC. Amino acids: CASSGRGGYNEQFF.

J is TRBJ1-5 and V is TRBV7-2, with a tentative D call TRBD1 (5 bases). Germline CDR1 reads SGHTA; CDR2 reads FQGNSA. Trimming stripped 1 base from V and 6 bases from J, with 13 bases between. This CDR3 has 15 residues. CDR3 bases: TGTGCCAGCAGCTTAGATGGGCAGGGTGGTCAGCCCCAGCATTTT. Translating gives CASSLDGQGGQPQHF.

This clone was seen more than once but under ten times. V and J are TRBV27 and TRBJ1-6; D gene uncertain. CDR1 is MNHEY, CDR2 SMNVEV, per germline (reference sequence). This CDR3 is 13 amino acids long. Trimming cost V 3 bases and J 6 bases, with 6 bases left between them. CDR3 region: CASSFRGNSPLHF. The CDR3 DNA reads as TGTGCCAGCAGTTTCCGCGGTAATTCACCCCTCCACTTT.

This chain connects TRBV7-9 to TRBJ2-6, with D perhaps TRBD1 (5 bases). The CDR3 runs to 15 residues. V was cut by 1 base and J by 2 bases, with 6 bases left in between. Per germline, CDR1 SEHNR and CDR2 FQNEAQ (reference sequence). The CDR3 reads CASSLEGAGANVLTF. In nucleotides, the CDR3 is TGTGCCAGCAGCTTAGAAGGGGCTGGGGCCAACGTCCTGACTTTC.

This clone was counted once. This chain uses TRBV13 with TRBJ1-2; the match to TRBD1 covers 8 bases. Germline assignment: CDR1 PRHDT and CDR2 FYEKMQ (reference sequence). V was clipped by 5 bases and J by 8 bases; unmatched bases: 7. The CDR3 has 13 residues. Written as DNA, the CDR3 is TGTGCCAGCAGCCCGGACAGGGTATTCGGCTACACCTTC. It yields the protein CASSPDRVFGYTF.

The CDR3, as DNA: TGTGCCAGCAGCTCCCTAGGTCTTCCCTACGAGCAGTACTTC. Its protein product is CASSSLGLPYEQYF. The V call is TRBV11-2, the J call TRBJ2-7, with D unresolved. The CDR3 length is 14 residues. The germline V gene encodes CDR1 SGHAT and CDR2 FQNNGV. V was clipped by 4 bases and J by 2 bases, with 12 bases between them.

V and J are TRBV27 and TRBJ1-6; D not resolved. This CDR3 spans 12 amino acids. The germline V and J ends were trimmed by 3 bases and 7 bases, with 4 bases remaining between them. Germline CDR1 and CDR2: MNHEY and SMNVEV (reference sequence). The chain's CDR3 is CASSFQNSPLHF. The CDR3 region has the DNA TGTGCCAGCAGTTTTCAGAATTCACCCCTCCACTTT.

The rearrangement uses TRBV7-9 and TRBJ2-2; TRBD1 matches at 7 bases. This CDR3 spans 15 amino acids. Germline V lookup: CDR1 SEHNR, CDR2 FQNEAQ (reference sequence). V dropped 5 bases and J dropped 6; count of bases not matched to a gene: 9. The CDR3 nucleotides are TGTGCCAGCAGCCTCCAAACAGGGGTGGCCGGGGAGCTGTTTTTT. It specifies CASSLQTGVAGELFF.

This clone was picked up a small number of times. V is TRBV6-5 and J is TRBJ1-3; D is undetermined. This CDR3 has 16 residues. Trimming pared 0 bases from V and 0 bases from J, leaving 9 bases between. From germline, CDR1 is MNHEY and CDR2 SVGAGI. CDR3 region: CASSYSRASSGNTIYF. Here the CDR3 DNA reads TGTGCCAGCAGTTACTCGCGCGCGAGCTCTGGAAACACCATATATTTT.

This sequence joins TRBV6-5 and TRBJ2-2; weak D call: TRBD2 (6 bases). V was clipped by 4 bases and J by 3 bases, with 12 bases between them. The CDR3 contains 15 residues. Germline assignment: CDR1 MNHEY and CDR2 SVGAGI. The CDR3 protein is CASSSGLPYTGELFF. CDR3 nucleotide sequence: TGTGCCAGCAGTTCGGGACTTCCTTACACCGGGGAGCTGTTTTTT.